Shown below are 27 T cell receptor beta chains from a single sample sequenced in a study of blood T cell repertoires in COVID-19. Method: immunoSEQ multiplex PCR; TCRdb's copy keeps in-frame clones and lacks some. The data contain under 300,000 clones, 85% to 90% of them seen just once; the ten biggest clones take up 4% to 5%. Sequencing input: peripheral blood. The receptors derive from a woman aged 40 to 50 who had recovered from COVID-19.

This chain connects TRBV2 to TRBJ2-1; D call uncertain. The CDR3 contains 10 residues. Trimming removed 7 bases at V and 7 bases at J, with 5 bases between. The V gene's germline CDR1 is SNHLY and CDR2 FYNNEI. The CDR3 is CASKENEQFF. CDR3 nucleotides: TGTGCCAGCAAGGAGAATGAGCAGTTCTTC. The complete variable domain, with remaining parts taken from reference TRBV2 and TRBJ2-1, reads EPEVTQTPSHQVTQMGQEVILRCVPISNHLYFYWYRQILGQKVEFLVSFYNNEISEKSEIFDDQFSVERPDGSNFTLKIRSTKLEDSAMYFCASKENEQFFGPGTRLTVL.

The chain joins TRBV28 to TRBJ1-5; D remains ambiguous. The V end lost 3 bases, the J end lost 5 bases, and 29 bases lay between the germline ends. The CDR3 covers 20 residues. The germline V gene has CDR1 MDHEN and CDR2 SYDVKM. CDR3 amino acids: CASSFNFVSFVSGNDQPQHF. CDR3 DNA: TGTGCCAGCAGTTTTAATTTTGTATCATTTGTATCGGGTAATGATCAGCCCCAGCATTTT.

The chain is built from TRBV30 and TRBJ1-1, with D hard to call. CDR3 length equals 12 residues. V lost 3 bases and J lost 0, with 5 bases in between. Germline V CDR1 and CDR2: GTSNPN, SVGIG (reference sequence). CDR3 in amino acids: CAWSDMNTEAFF. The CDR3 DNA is TGTGCCTGGAGCGACATGAACACTGAAGCTTTCTTT.

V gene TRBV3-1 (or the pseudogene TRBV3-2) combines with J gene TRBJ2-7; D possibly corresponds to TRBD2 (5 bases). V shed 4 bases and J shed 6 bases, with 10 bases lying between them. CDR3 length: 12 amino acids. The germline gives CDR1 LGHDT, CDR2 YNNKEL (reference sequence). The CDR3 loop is CASSPTRGEQYF. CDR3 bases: TGTGCCAGCAGCCCTACTCGGGGCGAGCAGTACTTC.

CDR3 coding DNA: TGTGCCAGCACCTTGGCTAATTCACCCCTCCACTTT. This sequence encodes CASTLANSPLHF. This chain joins TRBV12-3 or TRBV12-4 and TRBJ1-6; D not certain. The V end was cut by 7 bases, the J end by 6 bases, with 7 bases between. This CDR3 region has 12 residues.

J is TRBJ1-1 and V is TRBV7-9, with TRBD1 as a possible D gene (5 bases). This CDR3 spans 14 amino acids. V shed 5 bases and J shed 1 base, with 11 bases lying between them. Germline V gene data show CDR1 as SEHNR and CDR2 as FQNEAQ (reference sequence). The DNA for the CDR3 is TGTGCCAGCAGCCCCATAAGGGGGAACACTGAAGCTTTCTTT. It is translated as CASSPIRGNTEAFF.

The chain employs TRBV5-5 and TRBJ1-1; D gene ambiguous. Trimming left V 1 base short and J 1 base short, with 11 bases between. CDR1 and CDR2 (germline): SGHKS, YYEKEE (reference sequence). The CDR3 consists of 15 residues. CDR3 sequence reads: CASSLHFGGNTEAFF. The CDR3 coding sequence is TGTGCCAGCAGCTTGCATTTCGGCGGGAACACTGAAGCTTTCTTT.

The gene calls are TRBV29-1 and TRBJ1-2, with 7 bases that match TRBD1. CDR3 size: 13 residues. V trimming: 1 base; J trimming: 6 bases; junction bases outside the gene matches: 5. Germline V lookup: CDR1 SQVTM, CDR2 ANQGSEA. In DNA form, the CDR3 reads TGCAGCGTTGAAGTGGTCACAGGGGATGGCTACACCTTC. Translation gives CSVEVVTGDGYTF.

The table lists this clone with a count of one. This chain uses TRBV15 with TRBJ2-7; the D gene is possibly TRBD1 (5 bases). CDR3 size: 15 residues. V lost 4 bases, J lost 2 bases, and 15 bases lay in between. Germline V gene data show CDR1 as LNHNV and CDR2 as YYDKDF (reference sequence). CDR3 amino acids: CATSTNRQTPYEQYF. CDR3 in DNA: TGTGCCACCAGCACCAATCGACAGACGCCCTACGAGCAGTACTTC.

The CDR3 spells CACTTGEGTNEKLFF. The CDR3 bases are TGTGCCTGTACTACAGGGGAAGGAACTAATGAAAAACTGTTTTTT. The chain joins TRBV30 to TRBJ1-4, with 7 bases matching TRBD1. J lost 1 base, V lost 6 bases, and 8 bases had no gene match. CDR1 is GTSNPN, CDR2 SVGIG, per germline (reference sequence). The CDR3 length is 15 residues.

The CDR3: CASSIGRDMGEKLFF. DNA of the CDR3: TGTGCCAGTAGTATAGGTCGTGACATGGGTGAAAAACTGTTTTTT. The genes are TRBV19 and TRBJ1-4; D ambiguous. Trimming took off 1 base at V and 7 bases at J, with 13 bases between the two ends. Germline lookup yields CDR1 LNHDA and CDR2 SQIVND (reference sequence). The CDR3 runs to 15 residues.

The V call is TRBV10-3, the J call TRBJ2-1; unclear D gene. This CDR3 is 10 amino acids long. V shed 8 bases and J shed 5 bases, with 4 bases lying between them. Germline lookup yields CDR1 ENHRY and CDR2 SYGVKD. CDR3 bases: TGTGCCATCCAAAACAATGAGCAGTTCTTC. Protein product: CAIQNNEQFF.

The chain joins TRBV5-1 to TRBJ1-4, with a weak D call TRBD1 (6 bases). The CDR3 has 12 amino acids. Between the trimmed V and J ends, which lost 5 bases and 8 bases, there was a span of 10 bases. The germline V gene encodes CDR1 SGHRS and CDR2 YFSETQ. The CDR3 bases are TGCGCCAGCAGGGGGGGGCAGGAAAAACTGTTTTTT. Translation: CASRGGQEKLFF.

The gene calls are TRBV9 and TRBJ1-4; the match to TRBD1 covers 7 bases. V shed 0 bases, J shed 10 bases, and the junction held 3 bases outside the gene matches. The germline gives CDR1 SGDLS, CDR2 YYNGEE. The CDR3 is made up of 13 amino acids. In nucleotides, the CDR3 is TGTGCCAGCAGCGTAGCAGGGGGGCCAAAACTGTTTTTT. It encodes CASSVAGGPKLFF.

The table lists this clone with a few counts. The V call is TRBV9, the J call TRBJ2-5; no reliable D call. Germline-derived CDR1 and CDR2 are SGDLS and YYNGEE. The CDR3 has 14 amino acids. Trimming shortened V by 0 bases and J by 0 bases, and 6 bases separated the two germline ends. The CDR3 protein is CASSVGGDQETQYF. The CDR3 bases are TGTGCCAGCAGCGTAGGTGGAGACCAAGAGACCCAGTACTTC.

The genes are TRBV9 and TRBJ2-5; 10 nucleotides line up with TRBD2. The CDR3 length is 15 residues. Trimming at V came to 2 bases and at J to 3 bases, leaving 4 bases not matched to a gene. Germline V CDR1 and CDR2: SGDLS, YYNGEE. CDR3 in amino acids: CASSVSGGYEETQYF. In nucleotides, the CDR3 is TGTGCCAGCAGCGTTAGCGGGGGGTACGAAGAGACCCAGTACTTC.

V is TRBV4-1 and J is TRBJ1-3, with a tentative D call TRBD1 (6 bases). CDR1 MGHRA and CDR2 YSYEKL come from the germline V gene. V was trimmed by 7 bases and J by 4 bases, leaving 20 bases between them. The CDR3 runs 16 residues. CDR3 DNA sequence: TGCGCCAGCACCATAGGGGGAACAGGGAAAGGAAACACCATATATTTT. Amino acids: CASTIGGTGKGNTIYF.

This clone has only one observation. The CDR3 bases are TGCGCCAGCAGCTTGGGACTAGCGGGAAGTGAGCAGTTCTTC. It is translated as CASSLGLAGSEQFF. The V gene is TRBV10-1, the J gene TRBJ2-1; 13 bases are shared with TRBD2. V was clipped by 6 bases and J by 9 bases; unmatched bases: 5. CDR3 length: 14 residues. CDR1 is WNHNN, CDR2 SYGVQD, per germline (reference sequence).

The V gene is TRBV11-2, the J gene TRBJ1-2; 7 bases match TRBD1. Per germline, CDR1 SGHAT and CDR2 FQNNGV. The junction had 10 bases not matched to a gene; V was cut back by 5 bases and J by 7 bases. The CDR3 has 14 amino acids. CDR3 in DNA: TGTGCCAGCAGCCCGAATCAGGGGGAAGGTGGCTACACCTTC. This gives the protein CASSPNQGEGGYTF.

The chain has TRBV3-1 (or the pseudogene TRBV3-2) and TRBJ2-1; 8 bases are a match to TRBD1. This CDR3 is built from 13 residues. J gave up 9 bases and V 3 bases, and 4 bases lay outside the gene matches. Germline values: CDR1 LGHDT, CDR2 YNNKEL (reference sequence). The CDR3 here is CASSHPQGGEQFF. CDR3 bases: TGTGCCAGCAGCCACCCACAGGGGGGTGAGCAGTTCTTC.

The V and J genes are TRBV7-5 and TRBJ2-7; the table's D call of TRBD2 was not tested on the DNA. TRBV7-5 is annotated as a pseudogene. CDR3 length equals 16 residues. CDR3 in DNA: TGTGCCAGAAGCTCGACTGCTAGCTACCCGACTTACGAGCAGTACGTC. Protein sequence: CARSSTASYPTYEQYV.

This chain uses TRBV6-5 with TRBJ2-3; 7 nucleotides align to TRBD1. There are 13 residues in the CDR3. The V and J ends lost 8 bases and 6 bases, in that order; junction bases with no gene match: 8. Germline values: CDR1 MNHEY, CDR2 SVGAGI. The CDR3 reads CASPAGGRDTQYF. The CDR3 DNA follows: TGTGCCAGCCCGGCAGGGGGAAGGGATACGCAGTATTTT.

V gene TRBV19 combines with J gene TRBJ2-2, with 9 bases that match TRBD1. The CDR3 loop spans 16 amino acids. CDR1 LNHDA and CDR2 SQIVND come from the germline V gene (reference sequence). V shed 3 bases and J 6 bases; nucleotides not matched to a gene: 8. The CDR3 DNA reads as TGTGCCAGTAGTATGCGTGACAGGGGGTCCTCCGGGGAGCTGTTTTTT. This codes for CASSMRDRGSSGELFF.

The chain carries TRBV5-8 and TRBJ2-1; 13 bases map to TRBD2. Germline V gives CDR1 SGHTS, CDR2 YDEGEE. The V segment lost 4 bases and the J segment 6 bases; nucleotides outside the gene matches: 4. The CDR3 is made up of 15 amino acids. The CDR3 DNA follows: TGTGCCAGCAGCCAACTAGCGGGAGGGGCCAATGAGCAGTTCTTC. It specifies CASSQLAGGANEQFF.

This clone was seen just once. The CDR3 here is CASTRLAGDLYEQYV. The CDR3 DNA follows: TGTGCCAGCACCAGACTAGCGGGAGATCTCTACGAGCAGTACGTC. The chain is built from TRBV21-1 and TRBJ2-7; the table's D call TRBD2 went unverified against the DNA. TRBV21-1 is a pseudogene segment. This CDR3 contains 15 residues.

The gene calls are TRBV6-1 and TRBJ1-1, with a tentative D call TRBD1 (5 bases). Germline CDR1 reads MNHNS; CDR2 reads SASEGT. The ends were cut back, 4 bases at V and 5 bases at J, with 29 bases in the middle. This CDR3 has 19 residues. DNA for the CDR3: TGTGCCAGCAGTGGGAGATCCCCCTCGCTTCCCCCAGGGCGGACTGAAGCTTTCTTT. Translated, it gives CASSGRSPSLPPGRTEAFF.

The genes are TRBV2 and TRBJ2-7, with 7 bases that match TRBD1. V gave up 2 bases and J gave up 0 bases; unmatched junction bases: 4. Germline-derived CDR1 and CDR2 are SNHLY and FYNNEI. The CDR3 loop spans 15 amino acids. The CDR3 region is CASSEWGQSSYEQYF. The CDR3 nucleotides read TGTGCCAGCAGTGAATGGGGACAGAGCTCCTACGAGCAGTACTTC.